This record looks at one T cell receptor (beta chain) sequence and its context. These data are taken from a study of blood T cell repertoires in COVID-19. The overall study: Samples taken during acute and convalescent COVID-19 were collected in the United States, Italy and Spain.

Sequencing used immunoSEQ multiplex PCR; TCRdb keeps in-frame clones, though not all of them. Here the sample spans 200,000 to 250,000 clones, roughly 87% being singletons. This CDR3 comprises 13 residues. Germline V gene data show CDR1 as LGHDT and CDR2 as YNNKEL (reference sequence). Trimming removed 8 bases at V and 4 bases at J, with 14 bases between. This sequence was found in a woman aged 18-30 years who had recovered from COVID-19. Sequencing used peripheral blood. V is TRBV3-1 (or the pseudogene TRBV3-2) and J is TRBJ1-2, with D possibly TRBD1 on 6 matching bases. This CDR3 is CASGTWGPYGYTF. The CDR3, as DNA: TGTGCCAGCGGGACGTGGGGGCCCTATGGCTACACCTTC.